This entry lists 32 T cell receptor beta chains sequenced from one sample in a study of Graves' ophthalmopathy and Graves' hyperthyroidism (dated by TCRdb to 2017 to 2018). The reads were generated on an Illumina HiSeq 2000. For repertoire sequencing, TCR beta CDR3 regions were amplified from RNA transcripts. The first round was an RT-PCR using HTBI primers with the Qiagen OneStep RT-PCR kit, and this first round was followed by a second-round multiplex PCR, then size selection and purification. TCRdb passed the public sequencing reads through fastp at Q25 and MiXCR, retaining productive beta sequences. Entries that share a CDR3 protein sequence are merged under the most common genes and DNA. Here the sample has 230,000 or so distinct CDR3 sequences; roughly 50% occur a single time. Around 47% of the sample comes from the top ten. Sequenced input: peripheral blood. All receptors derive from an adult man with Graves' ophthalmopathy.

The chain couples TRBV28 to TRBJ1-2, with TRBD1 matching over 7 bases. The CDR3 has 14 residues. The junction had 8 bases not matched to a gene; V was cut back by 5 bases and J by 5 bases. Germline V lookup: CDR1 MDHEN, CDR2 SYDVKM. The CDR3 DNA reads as TGTGCCAGCAGTCGAACAGGGGTAGAGTATGGCTACACCTTC. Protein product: CASSRTGVEYGYTF.

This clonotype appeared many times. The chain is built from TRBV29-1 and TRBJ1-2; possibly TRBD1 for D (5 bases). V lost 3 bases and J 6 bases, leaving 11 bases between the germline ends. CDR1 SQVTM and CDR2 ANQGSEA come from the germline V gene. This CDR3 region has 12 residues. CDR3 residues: CSVDRGVHGYTF. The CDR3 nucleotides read TGCAGCGTTGATCGGGGCGTACATGGCTACACCTTC.

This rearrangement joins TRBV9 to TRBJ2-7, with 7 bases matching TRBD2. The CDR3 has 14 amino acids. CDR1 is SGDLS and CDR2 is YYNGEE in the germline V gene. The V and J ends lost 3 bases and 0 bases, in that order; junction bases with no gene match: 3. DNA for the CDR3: TGTGCCAGCAGCGGACGGGGGGACTCCTACGAGCAGTACTTC. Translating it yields CASSGRGDSYEQYF.

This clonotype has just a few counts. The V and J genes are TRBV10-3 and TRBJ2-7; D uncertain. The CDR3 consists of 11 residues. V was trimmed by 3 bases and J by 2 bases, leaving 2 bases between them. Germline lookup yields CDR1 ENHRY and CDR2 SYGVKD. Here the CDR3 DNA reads TGTGCCATCAGTGAAGCCTACGAGCAGTACTTC. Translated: CAISEAYEQYF.

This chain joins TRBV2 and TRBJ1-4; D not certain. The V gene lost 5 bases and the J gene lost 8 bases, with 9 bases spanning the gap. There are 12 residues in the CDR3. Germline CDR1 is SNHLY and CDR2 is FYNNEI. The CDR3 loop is CASSPTREKLFF. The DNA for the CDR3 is TGTGCCAGCAGTCCGACCAGGGAAAAACTGTTTTTT.

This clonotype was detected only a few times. CDR3 sequence: CSAVRDRANTEAFF. The CDR3 DNA is TGCAGTGCTGTCCGGGACAGGGCCAACACTGAAGCTTTCTTT. The rearrangement uses TRBV20-1 and TRBJ1-1; 9 nucleotides match TRBD1. The ends lost 5 bases at V and 2 bases at J; junction bases unmatched: 6. The CDR3 contains 14 residues. CDR1 and CDR2 from the germline V gene are DFQATT and SNEGSKA (reference sequence).

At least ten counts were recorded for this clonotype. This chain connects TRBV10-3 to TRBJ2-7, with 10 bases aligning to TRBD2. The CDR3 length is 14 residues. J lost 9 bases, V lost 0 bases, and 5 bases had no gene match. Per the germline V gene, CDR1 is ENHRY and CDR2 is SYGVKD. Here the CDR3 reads CAISESSSGSGQYF. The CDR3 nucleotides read TGTGCCATCAGTGAGTCGTCTAGCGGGAGCGGGCAGTACTTC.

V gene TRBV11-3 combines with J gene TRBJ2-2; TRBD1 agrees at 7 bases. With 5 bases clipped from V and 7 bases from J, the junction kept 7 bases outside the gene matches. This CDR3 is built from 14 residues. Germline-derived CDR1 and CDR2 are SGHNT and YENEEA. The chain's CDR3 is CASSVGGDGGELFF. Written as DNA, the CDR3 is TGTGCCAGCAGCGTAGGGGGCGACGGCGGGGAGCTGTTTTTT.

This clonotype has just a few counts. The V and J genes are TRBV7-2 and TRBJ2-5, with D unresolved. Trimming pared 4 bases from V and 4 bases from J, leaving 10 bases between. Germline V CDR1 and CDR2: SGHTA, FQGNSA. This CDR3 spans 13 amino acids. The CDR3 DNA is TGTGCCAGCAGCTCCAGGATCCGAGAGACCCAGTACTTC. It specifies CASSSRIRETQYF. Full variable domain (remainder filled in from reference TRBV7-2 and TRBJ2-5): GAGVSQSPSNKVTEKGKDVELRCDPISGHTALYWYRQSLGQGLEFLIYFQGNSAPDKSGLPSDRFSAERTGGSVSTLTIQRTQQEDSAVYLCASSSRIRETQYFGPGTRLLVL.

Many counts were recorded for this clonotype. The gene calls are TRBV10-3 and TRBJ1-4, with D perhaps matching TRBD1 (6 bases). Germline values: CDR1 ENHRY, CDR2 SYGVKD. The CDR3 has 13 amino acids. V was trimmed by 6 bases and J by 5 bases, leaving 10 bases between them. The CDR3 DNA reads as TGTGCCATCAGGGGGGGCCCCAATGAAAAACTGTTTTTT. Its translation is CAIRGGPNEKLFF.

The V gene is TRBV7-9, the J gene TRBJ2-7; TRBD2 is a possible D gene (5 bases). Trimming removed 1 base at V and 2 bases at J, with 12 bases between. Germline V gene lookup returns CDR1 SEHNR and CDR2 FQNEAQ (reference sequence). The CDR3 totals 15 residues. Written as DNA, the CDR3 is TGTGCCAGCAGCTTAGTCGGCGGGCTAACCTACGAGCAGTACTTC. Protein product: CASSLVGGLTYEQYF.

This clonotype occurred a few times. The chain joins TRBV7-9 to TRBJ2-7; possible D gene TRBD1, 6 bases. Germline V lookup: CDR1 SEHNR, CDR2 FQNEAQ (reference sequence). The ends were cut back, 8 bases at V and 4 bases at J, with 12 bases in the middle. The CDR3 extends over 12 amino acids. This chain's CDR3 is CASWDMDYEQYF. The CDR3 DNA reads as TGTGCCAGCTGGGACATGGATTACGAGCAGTACTTC. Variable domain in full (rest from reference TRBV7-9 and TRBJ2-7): DTGVSQNPRHKITKRGQNVTFRCDPISEHNRLYWYRQTLGQGPEFLTYFQNEAQLEKSRLLSDRFSAERPKGSFSTLEIQRTEQGDSAMYLCASWDMDYEQYFGPGTRLTVT.

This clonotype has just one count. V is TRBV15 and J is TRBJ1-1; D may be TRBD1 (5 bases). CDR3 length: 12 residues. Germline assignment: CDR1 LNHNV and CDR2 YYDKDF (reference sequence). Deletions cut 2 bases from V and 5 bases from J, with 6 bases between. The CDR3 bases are TGTGCCACCAGCAGACCAGGGACTGAAGCTTTCTTT. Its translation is CATSRPGTEAFF.

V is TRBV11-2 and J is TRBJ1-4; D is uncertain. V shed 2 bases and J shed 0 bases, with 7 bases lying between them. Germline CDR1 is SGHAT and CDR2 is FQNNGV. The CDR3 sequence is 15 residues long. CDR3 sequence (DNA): TGTGCCAGCAGCTTAAGGTCAACAACTAATGAAAAACTGTTTTTT. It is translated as CASSLRSTTNEKLFF.

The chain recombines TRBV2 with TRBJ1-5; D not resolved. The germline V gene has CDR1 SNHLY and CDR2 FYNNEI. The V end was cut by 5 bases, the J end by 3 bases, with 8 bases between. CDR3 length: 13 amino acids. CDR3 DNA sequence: TGTGCCAGCAGTTCGAGCCTCAATCAGCCCCAGCATTTT. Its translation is CASSSSLNQPQHF.

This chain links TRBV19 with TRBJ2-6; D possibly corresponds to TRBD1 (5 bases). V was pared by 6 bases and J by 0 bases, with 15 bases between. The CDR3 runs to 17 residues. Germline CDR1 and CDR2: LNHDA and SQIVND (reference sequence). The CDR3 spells CASRMDNDLSGANVLTF. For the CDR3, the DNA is TGTGCCAGTAGAATGGACAATGACCTCTCTGGGGCCAACGTCCTGACTTTC.

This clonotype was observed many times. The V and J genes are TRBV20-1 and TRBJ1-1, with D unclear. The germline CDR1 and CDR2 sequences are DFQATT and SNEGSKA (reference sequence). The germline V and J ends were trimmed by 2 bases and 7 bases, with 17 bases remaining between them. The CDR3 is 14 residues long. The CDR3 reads CSARHGIGTDEAFF. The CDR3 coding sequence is TGCAGTGCTAGACATGGGATAGGAACCGATGAAGCTTTCTTT.

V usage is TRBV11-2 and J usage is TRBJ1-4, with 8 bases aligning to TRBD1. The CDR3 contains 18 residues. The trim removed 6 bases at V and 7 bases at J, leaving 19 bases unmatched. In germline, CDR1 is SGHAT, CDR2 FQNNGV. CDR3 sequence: CASSLRPTGEEKSEKLFF. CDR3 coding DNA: TGTGCCAGCAGTTTAAGGCCGACAGGGGAGGAGAAGAGTGAAAAACTGTTTTTT.

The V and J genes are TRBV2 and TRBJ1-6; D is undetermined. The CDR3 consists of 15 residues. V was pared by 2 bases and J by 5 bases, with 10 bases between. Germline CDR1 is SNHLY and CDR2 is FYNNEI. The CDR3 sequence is CASSERHLDNSPLHF. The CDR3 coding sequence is TGTGCCAGCAGTGAAAGGCACCTAGATAATTCACCCCTCCACTTT.

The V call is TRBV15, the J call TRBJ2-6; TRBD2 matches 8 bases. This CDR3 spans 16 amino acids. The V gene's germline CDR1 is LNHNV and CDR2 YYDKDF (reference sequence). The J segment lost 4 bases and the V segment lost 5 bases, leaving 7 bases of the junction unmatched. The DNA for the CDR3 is TGTGCCACCAGCCGATCCGGGGGGGAAGGGGCCAACGTCCTGACTTTC. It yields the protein CATSRSGGEGANVLTF. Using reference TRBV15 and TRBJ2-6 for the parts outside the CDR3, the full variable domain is DAMVIQNPRYQVTQFGKPVTLSCSQTLNHNVMYWYQQKSSQAPKLLFHYYDKDFNNEADTPDNFQSRRPNTSFCFLDIRSPGLGDTAMYLCATSRSGGEGANVLTFGAGSRLTVL.

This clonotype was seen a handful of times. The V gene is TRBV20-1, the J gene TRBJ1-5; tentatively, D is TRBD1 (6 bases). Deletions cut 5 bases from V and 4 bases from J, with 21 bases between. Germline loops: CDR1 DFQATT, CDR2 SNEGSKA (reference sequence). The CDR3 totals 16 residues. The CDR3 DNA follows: TGCAGTGCTTCCCGCCGGGGGGCACCGGCGAATCAGCCCCAGCATTTT. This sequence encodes CSASRRGAPANQPQHF.

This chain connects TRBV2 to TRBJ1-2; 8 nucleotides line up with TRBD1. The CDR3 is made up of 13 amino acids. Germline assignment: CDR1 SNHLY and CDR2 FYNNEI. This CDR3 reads CDQQGGQEYGYTF. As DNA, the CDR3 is TGTGATCAGCAGGGGGGACAGGAGTATGGCTACACCTTC.

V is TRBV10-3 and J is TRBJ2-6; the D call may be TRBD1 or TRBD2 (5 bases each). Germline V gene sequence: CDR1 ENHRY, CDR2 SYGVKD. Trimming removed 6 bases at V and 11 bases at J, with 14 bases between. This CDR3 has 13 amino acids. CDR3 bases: TGTGCCATCAGCGAAGGGACCAGGGACGTCCTGACTTTC. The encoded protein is CAISEGTRDVLTF.

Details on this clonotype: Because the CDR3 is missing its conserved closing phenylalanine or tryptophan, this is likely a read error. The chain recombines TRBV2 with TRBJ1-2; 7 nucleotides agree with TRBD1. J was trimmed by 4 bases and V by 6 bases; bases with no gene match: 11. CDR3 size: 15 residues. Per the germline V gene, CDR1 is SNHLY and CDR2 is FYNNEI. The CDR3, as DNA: TGTGCCAGCAGCAGGGGGGGGGTTCACCCCTATGGCTACACCCTC. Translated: CASSRGGVHPYGYTL.

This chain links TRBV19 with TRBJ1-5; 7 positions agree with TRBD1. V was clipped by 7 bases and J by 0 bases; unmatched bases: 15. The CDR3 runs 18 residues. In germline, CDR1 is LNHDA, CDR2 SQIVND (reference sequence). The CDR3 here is CASIPGGRTPNSNQPQHF. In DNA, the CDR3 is TGTGCCAGTATACCAGGGGGACGCACCCCTAATAGCAATCAGCCCCAGCATTTT.

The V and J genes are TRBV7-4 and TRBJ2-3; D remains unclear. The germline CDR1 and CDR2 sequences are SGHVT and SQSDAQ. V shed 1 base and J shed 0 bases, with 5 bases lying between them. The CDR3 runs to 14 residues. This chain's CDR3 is CASSLVTSTDTQYF. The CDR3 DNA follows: TGTGCCAGCAGCTTAGTAACGAGCACAGATACGCAGTATTTT.

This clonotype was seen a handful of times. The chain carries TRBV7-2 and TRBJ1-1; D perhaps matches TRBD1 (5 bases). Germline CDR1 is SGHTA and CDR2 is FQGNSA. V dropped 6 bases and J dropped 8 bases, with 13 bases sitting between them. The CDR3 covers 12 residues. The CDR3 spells CASSPSGWEAFF. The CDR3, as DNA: TGTGCCAGCAGTCCTTCAGGGTGGGAAGCTTTCTTT.

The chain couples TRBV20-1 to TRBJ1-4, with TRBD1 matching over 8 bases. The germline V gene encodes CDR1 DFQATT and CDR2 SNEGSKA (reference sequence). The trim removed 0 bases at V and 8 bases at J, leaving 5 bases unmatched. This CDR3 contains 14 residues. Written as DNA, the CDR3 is TGCAGTGCTAGAGATACAGGACAGGGAGAAAAACTGTTTTTT. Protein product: CSARDTGQGEKLFF.

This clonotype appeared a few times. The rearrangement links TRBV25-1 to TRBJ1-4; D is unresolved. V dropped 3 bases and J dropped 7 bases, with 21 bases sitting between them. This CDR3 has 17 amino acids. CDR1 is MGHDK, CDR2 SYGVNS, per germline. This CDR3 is CASSDSQYRQLGEKLFF. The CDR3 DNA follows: TGTGCCAGCAGTGATTCGCAGTACCGTCAACTAGGTGAAAAACTGTTTTTT.

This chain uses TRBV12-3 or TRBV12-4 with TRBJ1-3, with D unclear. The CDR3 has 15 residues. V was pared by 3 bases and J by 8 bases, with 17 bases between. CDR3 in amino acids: CASSLGRNYGYTIYF. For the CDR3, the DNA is TGTGCCAGCAGTTTGGGCAGGAACTATGGCTACACCATATATTTT.

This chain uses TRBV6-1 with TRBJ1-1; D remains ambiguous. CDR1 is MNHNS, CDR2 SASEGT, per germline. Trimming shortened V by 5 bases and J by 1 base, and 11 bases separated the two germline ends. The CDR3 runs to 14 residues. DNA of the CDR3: TGTGCCAGCAGTTACCGCTCAGGGAACACTGAAGCTTTCTTT. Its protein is CASSYRSGNTEAFF.

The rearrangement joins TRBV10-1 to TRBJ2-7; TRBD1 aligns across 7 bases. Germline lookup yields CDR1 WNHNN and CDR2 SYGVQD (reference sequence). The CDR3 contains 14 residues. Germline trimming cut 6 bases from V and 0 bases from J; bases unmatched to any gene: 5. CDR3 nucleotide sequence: TGCGCCAGCAGCGCAGGGGACAGCTCCTACGAGCAGTACTTC. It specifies CASSAGDSSYEQYF.